Included here is one TCR beta chain sequence, with context. Participants' reported clinical history set cohort assignment. Germline V gene sequence: CDR1 SNHLY, CDR2 FYNNEI. J lost 0 bases, V lost 3 bases, and 0 bases had no gene match. The CDR3 length is 15 residues. These data originate in a study of blood T cell repertoires in COVID-19. The wider study: Samples taken during acute and convalescent COVID-19 were collected in the United States, Italy and Spain. In each case, the material was cDNA or gDNA derived from T cells, B-cell-depleted T cells, or PBMCs.

In the authors' methods: Nucleated cell number was recorded as an estimate derived from reference gene primer amplification. Using immunoSEQ multiplex PCR, the repertoire was profiled, and TCRdb retains in-frame clones only, with some absent. The V and J calls and clone size come from that table; D and trimming were worked out from the DNA. The data show roughly 200,000 clones, about 85% seen once. The chain has TRBV2 and TRBJ2-5, with 11 bases aligning to TRBD2. The sequenced sample consisted of PBMCs or T cells enriched from blood (not recorded which). This clonotype was obtained from a woman aged 25 to 39 who had recovered from COVID-19. The chain's CDR3 is CASSETSGDQETQYF. CDR3 sequence (DNA): TGTGCCAGCAGTGAGACTAGCGGGGACCAAGAGACCCAGTACTTC.